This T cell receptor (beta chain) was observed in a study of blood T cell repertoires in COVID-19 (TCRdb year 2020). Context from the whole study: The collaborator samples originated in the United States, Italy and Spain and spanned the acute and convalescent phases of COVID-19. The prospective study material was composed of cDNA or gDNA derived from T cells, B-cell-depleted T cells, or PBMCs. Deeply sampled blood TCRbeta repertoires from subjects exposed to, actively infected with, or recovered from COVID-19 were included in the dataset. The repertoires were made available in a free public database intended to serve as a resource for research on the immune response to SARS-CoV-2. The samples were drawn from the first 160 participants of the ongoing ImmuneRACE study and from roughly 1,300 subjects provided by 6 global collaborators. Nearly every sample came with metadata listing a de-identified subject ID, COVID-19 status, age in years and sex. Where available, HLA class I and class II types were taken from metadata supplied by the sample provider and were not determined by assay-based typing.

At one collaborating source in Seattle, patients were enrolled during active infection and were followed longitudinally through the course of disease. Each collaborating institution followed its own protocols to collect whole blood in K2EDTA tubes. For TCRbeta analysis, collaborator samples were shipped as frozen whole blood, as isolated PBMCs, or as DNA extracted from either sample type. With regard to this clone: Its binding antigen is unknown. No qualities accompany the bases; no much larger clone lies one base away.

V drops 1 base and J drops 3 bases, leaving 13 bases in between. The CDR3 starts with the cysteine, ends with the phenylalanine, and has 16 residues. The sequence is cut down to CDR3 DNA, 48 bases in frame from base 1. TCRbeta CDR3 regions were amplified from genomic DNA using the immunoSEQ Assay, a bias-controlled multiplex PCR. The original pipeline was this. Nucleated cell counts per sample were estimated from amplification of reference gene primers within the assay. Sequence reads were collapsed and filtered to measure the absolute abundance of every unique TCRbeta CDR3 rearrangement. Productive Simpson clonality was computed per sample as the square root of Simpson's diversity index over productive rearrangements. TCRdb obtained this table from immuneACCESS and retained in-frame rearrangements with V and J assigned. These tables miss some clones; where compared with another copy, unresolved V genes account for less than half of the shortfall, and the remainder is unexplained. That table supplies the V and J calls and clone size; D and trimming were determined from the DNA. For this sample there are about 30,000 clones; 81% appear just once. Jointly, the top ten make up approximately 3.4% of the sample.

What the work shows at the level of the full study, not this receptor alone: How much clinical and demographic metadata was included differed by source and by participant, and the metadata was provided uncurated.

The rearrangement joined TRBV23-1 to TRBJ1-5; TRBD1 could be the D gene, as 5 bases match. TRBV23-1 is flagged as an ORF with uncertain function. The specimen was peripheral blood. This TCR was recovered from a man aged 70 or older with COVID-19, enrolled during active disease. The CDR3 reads CASSQYTGTINQPQHF. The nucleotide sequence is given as TGCGCCAGCAGTCAATATACCGGGACTATCAATCAGCCCCAGCATTTT.